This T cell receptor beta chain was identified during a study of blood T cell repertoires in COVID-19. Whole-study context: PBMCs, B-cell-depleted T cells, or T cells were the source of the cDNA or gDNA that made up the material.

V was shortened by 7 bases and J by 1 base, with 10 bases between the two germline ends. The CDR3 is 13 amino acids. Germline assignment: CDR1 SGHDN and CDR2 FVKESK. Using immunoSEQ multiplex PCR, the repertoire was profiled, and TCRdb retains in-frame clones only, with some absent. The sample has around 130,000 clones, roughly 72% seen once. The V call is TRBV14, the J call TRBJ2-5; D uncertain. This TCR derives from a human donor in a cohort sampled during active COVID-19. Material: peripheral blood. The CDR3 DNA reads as TGTGCCAGCAACCCGAACACCCAAGAGACCCAGTACTTC. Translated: CASNPNTQETQYF.